The subject of this entry is one T cell receptor beta chain. The data were obtained in a study of CD8+ T cells in alopecia areata. The sequencing template was cDNA reverse transcribed from extracted RNA. Clones were sequenced by immunoSEQ multiplex PCR, and TCRdb holds only the in-frame ones, with some missing. Seen here are 9,500 to 15,000 clones, more than 50% observed once, and the top ten hold 20% to 25%. As part of sample collection, lesional scalp punch biopsies and peripheral blood were taken from alopecia areata patients. The length of the CDR3 is 10 residues. Trimming pared 7 bases from V and 6 bases from J, leaving 6 bases between. The germline CDR1 and CDR2 sequences are LNHDA and SQIVND (reference sequence).

The V gene is TRBV19, the J gene TRBJ1-2; tentative D call: TRBD1 (6 bases). Sequenced input: skin. The sequence was collected from a human donor with alopecia areata. The CDR3 here is CASKGDGYTF. DNA for the CDR3: TGTGCCAGTAAGGGGGATGGCTACACCTTC. The entire variable domain, with the rest obtained from reference TRBV19 and TRBJ1-2, is as follows: DGGITQSPKYLFRKEGQNVTLSCEQNLNHDAMYWYRQDPGQGLRLIYYSQIVNDFQKGDIAEGYSVSREKKESFPLTVTSAQKNPTAFYLCASKGDGYTFGSGTRLTVV.